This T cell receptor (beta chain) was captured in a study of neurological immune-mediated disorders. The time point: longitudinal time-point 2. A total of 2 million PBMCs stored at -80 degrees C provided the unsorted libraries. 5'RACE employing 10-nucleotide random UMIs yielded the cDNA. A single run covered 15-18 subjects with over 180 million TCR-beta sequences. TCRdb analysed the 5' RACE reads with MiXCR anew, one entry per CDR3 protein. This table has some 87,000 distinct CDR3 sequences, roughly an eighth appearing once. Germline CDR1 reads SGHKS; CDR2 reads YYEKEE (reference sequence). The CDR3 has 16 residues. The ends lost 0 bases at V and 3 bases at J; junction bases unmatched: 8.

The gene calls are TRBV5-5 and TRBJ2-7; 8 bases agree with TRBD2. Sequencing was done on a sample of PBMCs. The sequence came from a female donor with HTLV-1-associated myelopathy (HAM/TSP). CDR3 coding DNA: TGTGCCAGCAGCTTGGAGCGGGGGATGGGAAACTACGAGCAGTACTTC. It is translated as CASSLERGMGNYEQYF.